These 28 T cell receptor beta chains came from one sample sequenced in a study of early T cells in non-severe SARS-CoV-2 infection. MiXCR was run by TCRdb on the 5' RACE reads, yielding one entry per CDR3 protein. The table shows roughly 45,000 distinct CDR3 sequences, with 3.5% to 5% occurring only once. The sequencing input was whole blood. All receptors come from an adult who was a healthcare worker with PCR-confirmed SARS-CoV-2 infection or an uninfected control (not recorded which).

This clonotype was recorded at least ten times. In DNA, the CDR3 is TGTGCCAGCAGCTTAGGGACAGGGGCACGAGGCTACACCTTC. Amino acids: CASSLGTGARGYTF. The V gene is TRBV7-2, the J gene TRBJ1-2, with TRBD1 matching 9 bases. With 1 base clipped from V and 8 bases from J, the junction kept 5 bases outside the gene matches. CDR3 length equals 14 residues. Germline CDR1 is SGHTA and CDR2 is FQGNSA.

This clonotype has a count of ten or more. The chain employs TRBV29-1 and TRBJ1-1; TRBD1 matches 10 bases. This CDR3 region has 14 residues. The trim removed 8 bases at V and 0 bases at J, leaving 6 bases unmatched. Germline loops: CDR1 SQVTM, CDR2 ANQGSEA. CDR3 residues: CSIGQGGMNTEAFF. CDR3 DNA: TGCAGCATCGGACAGGGGGGGATGAACACTGAAGCTTTCTTT.

The chain carries TRBV4-2 and TRBJ2-1; TRBD2 agrees at 14 bases. Per germline, CDR1 LGHNA and CDR2 YNFKEQ. The CDR3 spans 19 residues. With V trimmed by 0 bases and J by 9 bases, 13 bases remained unmatched. CDR3 loop: CASSQDSWGLAGDRTEQFF. The CDR3 DNA reads TGTGCCAGCAGCCAAGATTCCTGGGGACTAGCGGGGGACAGAACTGAGCAGTTCTTC.

This clonotype showed up many times. V and J are TRBV29-1 and TRBJ2-7, with 7 bases fitting TRBD2. The V gene's germline CDR1 is SQVTM and CDR2 ANQGSEA. The CDR3 consists of 15 residues. With V trimmed by 6 bases and J by 0 bases, 11 bases remained unmatched. The chain's CDR3 is CSVSLGGDYSYEQYF. CDR3 DNA: TGCAGCGTGTCGCTGGGGGGGGACTACTCCTACGAGCAGTACTTC.

This clonotype has ten or more counts. CDR3 protein: CASSPIRSDTQYF. CDR3 bases: TGTGCCAGCAGCCCTATCAGGTCAGATACGCAGTATTTT. The rearrangement links TRBV7-9 to TRBJ2-3; D uncertain. The CDR3 is made up of 13 amino acids. The ends were cut back, 5 bases at V and 4 bases at J, with 10 bases in the middle. Germline CDR1 and CDR2: SEHNR and FQNEAQ (reference sequence).

This clonotype was recorded at least ten times. The CDR3 loop is CASSWGQGNYGYTF. CDR3 DNA sequence: TGTGCCAGCAGCTGGGGACAGGGGAACTATGGCTACACCTTC. This chain uses TRBV7-9 with TRBJ1-2; 10 positions match TRBD1. The CDR3 spans 14 residues. The trim removed 4 bases at V and 2 bases at J, leaving 1 base unmatched. Germline values: CDR1 SEHNR, CDR2 FQNEAQ (reference sequence).

In this sample, this clonotype turned up a few times. V gene TRBV7-2 combines with J gene TRBJ2-7; 9 bases align to TRBD2. The V gene's germline CDR1 is SGHTA and CDR2 FQGNSA. There are 14 residues in the CDR3. The V and J ends lost 5 bases and 3 bases, in that order; junction bases with no gene match: 5. The CDR3 DNA sequence: TGTGCCAGCAGCCTCGGGACTAGCAACTACGAGCAGTACTTC. Translated, it gives CASSLGTSNYEQYF. The full variable domain, in which reference TRBV7-2 and TRBJ2-7 provide the parts outside the CDR3, is GAGVSQSPSNKVTEKGKDVELRCDPISGHTALYWYRQSLGQGLEFLIYFQGNSAPDKSGLPSDRFSAERTGGSVSTLTIQRTQQEDSAVYLCASSLGTSNYEQYFGPGTRLTVT.

This clonotype was found many times. The V gene is TRBV7-2, the J gene TRBJ2-7, with 7 bases aligning to TRBD1. Looked up from germline, CDR1 is SGHTA and CDR2 is FQGNSA. The CDR3 consists of 15 residues. Germline trimming cut 4 bases from V and 2 bases from J; bases unmatched to any gene: 8. The DNA of the CDR3 is TGTGCCAGCAGCTCTATGGACAGGTTGACCTACGAGCAGTACTTC. Its protein product is CASSSMDRLTYEQYF.

This clonotype has ten or more counts. This chain links TRBV14 with TRBJ2-1; TRBD1 is a possible D gene (5 bases). V lost 5 bases to trimming and J lost 6 bases, with 14 bases between them. There are 14 residues in the CDR3. The germline gives CDR1 SGHDN, CDR2 FVKESK. This CDR3 reads CASSGRDFSNEQFF. The CDR3 nucleotides are TGTGCCAGCAGCGGCAGGGATTTCTCCAATGAGCAGTTCTTC. The entire variable domain, with the rest obtained from reference TRBV14 and TRBJ2-1, is as follows: EAGVTQFPSHSVIEKGQTVTLRCDPISGHDNLYWYRRVMGKEIKFLLHFVKESKQDESGMPNNRFLAERTGGTYSTLKVQPAELEDSGVYFCASSGRDFSNEQFFGPGTRLTVL.

The rearrangement joins TRBV3-1 to TRBJ2-1, with 8 bases fitting TRBD2. This CDR3 is 15 amino acids long. V shed 2 bases and J 2 bases; nucleotides not matched to a gene: 2. Looked up from germline, CDR1 is LGHDT and CDR2 is YNNKEL (reference sequence). CDR3 in amino acids: CASSQLAGPYNEQFF. CDR3 in DNA: TGTGCCAGCAGCCAATTAGCGGGGCCCTACAATGAGCAGTTCTTC.

The chain is built from TRBV6-5 and TRBJ2-3, with 11 bases identical to TRBD2. This CDR3 is 17 amino acids long. Per the germline V gene, CDR1 is MNHEY and CDR2 is SVGAGI. The J segment lost 4 bases and the V segment lost 0 bases, leaving 6 bases of the junction unmatched. The CDR3 sequence: CASSYSITSGGPDTQYF. CDR3 DNA: TGTGCCAGCAGTTACTCGATAACTAGCGGGGGCCCAGATACGCAGTATTTT.

There are many counts of this clonotype. The V and J genes are TRBV10-3 and TRBJ2-1; TRBD2 matches 12 bases. The CDR3 sequence is 16 residues long. From germline, CDR1 is ENHRY and CDR2 SYGVKD. V shed 7 bases and J 3 bases; nucleotides not matched to a gene: 7. The CDR3 loop is CAITRLAGANYNEQFF. In DNA, the CDR3 is TGTGCCATCACTAGACTAGCGGGGGCCAACTACAATGAGCAGTTCTTC.

The gene calls are TRBV2 and TRBJ1-6, with 9 bases matching TRBD1. The CDR3 loop spans 15 amino acids. The V gene's germline CDR1 is SNHLY and CDR2 FYNNEI. V was pared by 6 bases and J by 7 bases, with 7 bases of the junction left unmatched. The DNA of the CDR3 is TGTGCCAGCAGGCCCCCACAGGGGGCGAATTCACCCCTCCACTTT. Translation: CASRPPQGANSPLHF.

This clonotype occurred a few times. The chain is built from TRBV6-1 and TRBJ2-1; D might be TRBD1 (6 bases). V shed 6 bases and J shed 8 bases, with 8 bases lying between them. Per the germline V gene, CDR1 is MNHNS and CDR2 is SASEGT. The CDR3 sequence is 11 residues long. In DNA, the CDR3 is TGTGCCAGCAGGGGGGCAGATGAGCAGTTCTTC. This encodes CASRGADEQFF.

This clonotype has ten or more counts. V usage is TRBV6-5 and J usage is TRBJ2-7; TRBD1 agrees at 8 bases. Trimming removed 0 bases from V and 7 bases from J; junction bases left unmatched: 11. Germline V CDR1 and CDR2: MNHEY, SVGAGI. This CDR3 region has 16 residues. CDR3 bases: TGTGCCAGCAGTTACTCGACTCTCCAGGGGGCAAGAGAGCAGTACTTC. This codes for CASSYSTLQGAREQYF.

The chain carries TRBV20-1 and TRBJ1-4; D ambiguous. The CDR3 covers 13 residues. V shed 3 bases and J shed 4 bases, with 9 bases lying between them. Germline V gives CDR1 DFQATT, CDR2 SNEGSKA (reference sequence). CDR3 sequence: CSASGQVNEKLFF. CDR3 nucleotide sequence: TGCAGTGCTAGTGGTCAGGTTAATGAAAAACTGTTTTTT.

Many counts were recorded for this clonotype. The chain couples TRBV6-6 to TRBJ2-3; the D is unclear. The V and J ends lost 2 bases and 0 bases respectively, with 15 bases between them. In germline, CDR1 is MNHNY, CDR2 SVGAGI (reference sequence). The CDR3 has 17 amino acids. The CDR3 loop reads CASSYHPQQTSTDTQYF. CDR3 nucleotides: TGTGCCAGCAGTTACCACCCACAGCAAACTAGCACAGATACGCAGTATTTT.

This clonotype has ten or more counts. V is TRBV6-2 or TRBV6-3 and J is TRBJ2-7; no firm D call. The CDR3 totals 20 residues. V lost 4 bases to trimming and J lost 3 bases, with 31 bases between them. Per germline, CDR1 MNHEY and CDR2 SVGEGT. CDR3 nucleotide sequence: TGTGCCAGCAGTTCCCGACTTTTCATATCTTCGCAGCGTACACGCTACGAGCAGTACTTC. This translates into CASSSRLFISSQRTRYEQYF.

This clonotype has a count of ten or more. The chain is built from TRBV20-1 and TRBJ1-1; TRBD1 aligns across 11 bases. Germline lookup yields CDR1 DFQATT and CDR2 SNEGSKA (reference sequence). This CDR3 is built from 15 residues. J gave up 5 bases and V 0 bases, and 5 bases lay outside the gene matches. CDR3 sequence reads: CSARDGTGGYTEAFF. The CDR3 bases are TGCAGTGCTAGAGATGGGACAGGGGGTTATACTGAAGCTTTCTTT.

This clonotype was observed at least ten times. The gene calls are TRBV9 and TRBJ1-2; D remains unclear. The V end was cut by 3 bases, the J end by 4 bases, with 7 bases between. Germline lookup yields CDR1 SGDLS and CDR2 YYNGEE. The CDR3 sequence is 12 residues long. The CDR3 DNA reads TGTGCCAGCAGCGGGTACAGCTATGGCTACACCTTC. Amino acid sequence: CASSGYSYGYTF.

In the case of this clonotype: At one end the junction does not follow the germline gene, possibly because of a read error. This chain joins TRBV28 and TRBJ2-3, with 12 bases matching TRBD2. In germline, CDR1 is MDHEN, CDR2 SYDVKM. CDR3 length: 16 amino acids. CDR3 nucleotides: TGTACCAGCACTCTAACTAGCGGGAGGCTCCCAGATACGCAGTATTTT. The encoded protein is CTSTLTSGRLPDTQYF.

This clonotype was picked up many times. The chain has TRBV6-1 and TRBJ1-5; TRBD1 is a possible D gene (6 bases). The CDR3 extends over 15 amino acids. Germline V CDR1 and CDR2: MNHNS, SASEGT. V was cut by 7 bases and J by 1 base, with 14 bases left in between. The CDR3 bases are TGTGCCAGCACTTATTCCGACAGGAGCAATCAGCCCCAGCATTTT. Its protein product is CASTYSDRSNQPQHF.

A few counts support this clonotype. The chain recombines TRBV11-1 with TRBJ1-1, with D hard to call. The CDR3 is 14 residues long. Trimming took off 1 base at V and 0 bases at J, with 6 bases between the two ends. Germline lookup yields CDR1 SGHAT and CDR2 FQDESV (reference sequence). DNA for the CDR3: TGTGCCAGCAGCTTAGAGCGGTTGAACACTGAAGCTTTCTTT. Translated: CASSLERLNTEAFF.

This clonotype was seen a handful of times. The rearrangement links TRBV30 to TRBJ1-3, with 8 bases matching TRBD1. Germline values: CDR1 GTSNPN, CDR2 SVGIG (reference sequence). The CDR3 is 12 residues long. The V segment lost 0 bases and the J segment 10 bases; nucleotides outside the gene matches: 2. The DNA for the CDR3 is TGTGCCTGGAGTGTGGGACAGGCAACCATATATTTT. Amino acid sequence: CAWSVGQATIYF.

This clonotype was counted ten times or more. V and J are TRBV5-6 and TRBJ2-7; 13 bases line up with TRBD2. V trimming: 2 bases; J trimming: 6 bases; junction bases outside the gene matches: 5. CDR3 size: 15 residues. Germline V gene data show CDR1 as SGHDT and CDR2 as YYEEEE. DNA for the CDR3: TGTGCCAGCAGCTTCGGACTAGCGGGAGACCGCGAGCAGTACTTC. This sequence encodes CASSFGLAGDREQYF.

This clonotype was seen a few times. Sequence at one end of the junction differs from germline and may be a read error. This chain connects TRBV5-6 to TRBJ2-3; 8 positions match TRBD1. This CDR3 contains 11 residues. In germline, CDR1 is SGHDT, CDR2 YYEEEE. The CDR3 region is CASSLGQGASF. CDR3 bases: TGTGCCAGCAGCTTGGGGCAGGGGGCGAGTTTT.

This clonotype was counted at least ten times. The chain uses TRBV20-1 and TRBJ1-2; D remains ambiguous. CDR3 length: 12 residues. With 5 bases removed from V and 1 base from J, the gap between germline ends came to 8 bases. Germline V gene lookup returns CDR1 DFQATT and CDR2 SNEGSKA (reference sequence). This CDR3 is CSAETRNYGYTF. The CDR3 region has the DNA TGCAGTGCTGAAACACGTAACTATGGCTACACCTTC.

This clonotype appeared many times. The chain is built from TRBV7-8 and TRBJ1-1; 7 bases line up with TRBD1. The germline V gene encodes CDR1 SGHVS and CDR2 FQNEAQ. V was pared by 4 bases and J by 5 bases, with 7 bases of the junction left unmatched. The CDR3 extends over 14 amino acids. CDR3 region: CASSSQTGFTEAFF. The CDR3 bases are TGTGCCAGCAGCTCCCAGACAGGGTTTACTGAAGCTTTCTTT. Variable domain in full (rest from reference TRBV7-8 and TRBJ1-1): GAGVSQSPRYKVAKRGQDVALRCDPISGHVSLFWYQQALGQGPEFLTYFQNEAQLDKSGLPSDRFFAERPEGSVSTLKIQRTQQEDSAVYLCASSSQTGFTEAFFGQGTRLTVV.